This is a list of T cell receptor beta chains from one sample in a study of CD8+CD57+ T cells in acquired aplastic anemia. From the reads, TCRdb called clonotypes with MiXCR, one entry per CDR3 protein. Among 180,000 or so distinct CDR3 sequences, roughly 50% were seen once, and the ten largest hold roughly 1.8%. What was sequenced was sorted CD4+, CD8+, or CD8+CD57+ T cells (not recorded which) from PBMCs. The receptors stem from a human donor with aplastic anemia. Each CDR3 is given with its conserved first and last residue. The D gene is left open where the match is weak. Some rows mark clone size as missing; the rest say once, few, many or name a class of expanded clone.

v_call,clone_size,d_call,j_call,cdr3_nt,cdr3_aa
TRBV5-5,.,.,TRBJ1-2,TGTGCCAACTATGGCTACATCTTC,CANYGYIF
TRBV7-3,.,.,TRBJ2-5,TGTGCCAGCAGCCCCGAGGCAGGGGAGACCCAGTACTTC,CASSPEAGETQYF
TRBV10-3,many,.,TRBJ2-3,TGTGCCATCAGCCTTACGGACAGAGATACGCAGTATTTT,CAISLTDRDTQYF
TRBV5-4,many,.,TRBJ2-5,TGTGCCAGCAGCGGCGGGACAGACCAAGAGACCCAGTACTTC,CASSGGTDQETQYF
TRBV9,once,TRBD1,TRBJ2-1,TGTGCCAGCAGCCCCCGCGGGGACAGGGGGGACAATGAGCAGTTCTTC,CASSPRGDRGDNEQFF
TRBV14,.,.,TRBJ2-3,TGTGCCAGCAGCCAAGAGCCCTACGCGGGAGATACGCAGTATTTT,CASSQEPYAGDTQYF
TRBV7-2,many,.,TRBJ2-2,TGTGCCAGCAGCAATCGAGGGGGGCACACCGGGGAGCTGTTTTTT,CASSNRGGHTGELFF
TRBV25-1,many,TRBD2,TRBJ2-3,TGTGCCAGCACAGGGCTCGCGGGAGCCTCCGCTACAGATACGCAGTATTTT,CASTGLAGASATDTQYF
TRBV6-1,many,.,TRBJ2-2,TGTGCCAGCAGCGGGGGACCCGGGGAGCTGTTTTTT,CASSGGPGELFF
TRBV18,.,.,TRBJ1-2,TGTGCCAGCTCACCAGTTGGGGGTGGAGGCAACTATGGCTACACCTTC,CASSPVGGGGNYGYTF
TRBV6-1,.,TRBD2,TRBJ2-7,TGTGCCAGCAGTGAATTTAGCGGGACCTACGAGCAGTACTTC,CASSEFSGTYEQYF
TRBV19,.,.,TRBJ2-7,TGTGCCAGTAGTAGCAGGTCCCTTAGCGAGCAGTACTTC,CASSSRSLSEQYF
TRBV30,few,TRBD1,TRBJ2-3,TGTGCCTGGAGTGCCGGACAGGGGGGCACAGATACGCAGTATTTT,CAWSAGQGGTDTQYF
TRBV6-5,many,.,TRBJ1-6,TGTGCCAGCAGTTCACCAGGGGAACCCCTCCACTTT,CASSSPGEPLHF
TRBV4-1,few,.,TRBJ2-2,TGCGCCAGCAGCCAGACCCCCGGGAGGAACACCGGGGAGCTGTTTTTT,CASSQTPGRNTGELFF